The entry below describes one TCR beta chain. The sample is drawn from a study of blood T cell repertoires in COVID-19. Study-wide background: Specimens from acute and convalescent COVID-19 originated in the United States, Italy and Spain.

Clones were read by immunoSEQ multiplex PCR, and TCRdb kept only the in-frame ones, dropping some. The data show 450,000 or so clones, 80% to 90% seen once. Sequenced material: peripheral blood. The clonotype originates from a man aged 18-30 years with COVID-19, enrolled during active disease.

The CDR3 spells CASSLFEPGEPSTSLRDEQYF. The DNA for the CDR3 is TGTGCCAGCTCACTCTTCGAGCCGGGGGAGCCTTCTACTTCCCTAAGGGACGAGCAGTACTTC. The V call is TRBV18, the J call TRBJ2-7; D might be TRBD2 (6 bases). Germline V gene data show CDR1 as KGHSH and CDR2 as LQKENI. The CDR3 is 21 residues long. The germline V and J ends were trimmed by 4 bases and 5 bases, with 36 bases remaining between them.